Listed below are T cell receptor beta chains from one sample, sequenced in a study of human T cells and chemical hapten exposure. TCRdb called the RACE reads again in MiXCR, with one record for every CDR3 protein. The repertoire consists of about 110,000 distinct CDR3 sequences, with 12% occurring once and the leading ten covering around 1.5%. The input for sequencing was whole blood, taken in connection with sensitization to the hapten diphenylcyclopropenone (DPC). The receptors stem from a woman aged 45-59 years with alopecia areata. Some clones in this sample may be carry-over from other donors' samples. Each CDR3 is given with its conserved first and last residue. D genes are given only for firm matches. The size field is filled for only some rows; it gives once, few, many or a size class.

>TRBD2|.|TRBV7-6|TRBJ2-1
CASSSIPLAGDRNEQFF
TGTGCCAGCAGCTCCATACCTCTAGCGGGAGATAGGAATGAGCAGTTCTTC
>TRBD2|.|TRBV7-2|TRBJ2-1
CASSSSTSGGAWNEQFF
TGTGCCAGCAGTTCCAGTACTAGCGGGGGGGCATGGAATGAGCAGTTCTTC
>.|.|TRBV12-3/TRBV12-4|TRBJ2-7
CASSFWTERMGEQYF
TGTGCCAGCAGTTTTTGGACGGAGCGAATGGGCGAGCAGTACTTC
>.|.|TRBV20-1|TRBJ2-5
CSARDHRGETQYF
TGCAGTGCTAGAGATCATCGGGGCGAGACCCAGTACTTC
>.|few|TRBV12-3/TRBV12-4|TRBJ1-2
CASSLGVGNHGYTF
TGTGCCAGCAGTTTAGGTGTAGGGAATCATGGCTACACCTTC
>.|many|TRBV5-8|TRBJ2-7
CASIHRGGYYEQYF
TGTGCCAGCATTCACCGGGGAGGCTACTACGAGCAGTACTTC
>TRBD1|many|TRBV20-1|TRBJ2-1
CRALSGQGYNEQFF
TGCAGAGCACTCTCCGGACAGGGATACAATGAGCAGTTCTTC
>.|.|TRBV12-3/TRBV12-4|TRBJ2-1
CATGTPFNEQFF
TGTGCCACCGGGACCCCCTTTAATGAGCAGTTCTTC
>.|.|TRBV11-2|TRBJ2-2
CASSQQGLTGELFF
TGTGCCAGCAGCCAACAGGGACTAACCGGGGAGCTGTTTTTT
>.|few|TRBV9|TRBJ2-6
CASSVGGTGANVLTF
TGTGCCAGCAGCGTAGGGGGTACTGGGGCCAACGTCCTGACTTTC
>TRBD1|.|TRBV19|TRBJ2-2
CASRKGTGGAGELFF
TGTGCCAGTAGGAAAGGGACAGGAGGAGCCGGGGAGCTGTTTTTT
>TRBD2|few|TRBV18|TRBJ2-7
CASSPRGGRTQGGYEQYF
TGTGCCAGCTCACCACGGGGCGGGAGGACTCAAGGCGGGTACGAGCAGTACTTC
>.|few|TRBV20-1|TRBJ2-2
CSAPNLGAGYGGELFF
TGCAGTGCCCCGAATCTCGGGGCTGGCTACGGCGGGGAGCTGTTTTTT
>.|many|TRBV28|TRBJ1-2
CASSNSDVANYGYTF
TGTGCCAGCAGTAACTCGGACGTAGCTAACTATGGCTACACCTTC
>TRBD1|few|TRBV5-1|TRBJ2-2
CASSLGQGFAGELFF
TGCGCCAGCAGCTTGGGACAGGGGTTCGCCGGGGAGCTGTTTTTT
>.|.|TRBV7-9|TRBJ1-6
CASRHEAHGATNSPLHF
TGTGCCAGCCGTCACGAAGCCCACGGGGCTACTAATTCACCCCTCCACTTT
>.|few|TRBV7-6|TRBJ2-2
CASSVGTSAGELFF
TGTGCCAGCAGCGTCGGGACTTCAGCCGGGGAGCTGTTTTTT
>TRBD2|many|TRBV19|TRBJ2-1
CASIQGPSGGYNEQFF
TGTGCCAGTATTCAGGGCCCCAGCGGGGGATACAATGAGCAGTTCTTC
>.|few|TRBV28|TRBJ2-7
CASSLAVTYEQYF
TGTGCCAGCAGTTTGGCGGTGACCTACGAGCAGTACTTC
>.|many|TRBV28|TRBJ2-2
CASSLFTSNTGELFF
TGTGCCAGCAGTTTATTCACGTCGAACACCGGGGAGCTGTTTTTT
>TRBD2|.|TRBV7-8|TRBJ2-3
CASSVTSGNTDTQYF
TGTGCCAGCAGCGTGACTAGCGGGAACACAGATACGCAGTATTTT
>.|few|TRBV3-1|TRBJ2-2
CASSQGLPGELFF
TGTGCCAGCAGCCAAGGTCTCCCCGGGGAGCTGTTTTTT
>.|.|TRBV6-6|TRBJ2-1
CASSFSGVEQFF
TGTGCCAGCAGTTTTTCCGGTGTGGAGCAGTTCTTC
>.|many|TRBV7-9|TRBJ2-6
CASSLGAGANVLTF
TGTGCCAGCAGCTTAGGGGCAGGGGCCAACGTCCTGACTTTC
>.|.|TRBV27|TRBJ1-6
CASSASSYNSPLHF
TGTGCCAGCAGTGCATCCTCCTATAATTCACCCCTCCACTTT
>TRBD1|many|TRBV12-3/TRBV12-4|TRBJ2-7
CASRLTGGVYEQYF
TGTGCCAGCAGGTTAACAGGGGGCGTCTACGAGCAGTACTTC
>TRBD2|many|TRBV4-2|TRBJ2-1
CASSQELAGAYNEQFF
TGTGCCAGCAGCCAAGAACTCGCGGGAGCCTACAATGAGCAGTTCTTC
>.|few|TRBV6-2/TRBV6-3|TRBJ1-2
CASSYWQGSYGYTF
TGTGCCAGCAGTTACTGGCAGGGCTCCTATGGCTACACCTTC
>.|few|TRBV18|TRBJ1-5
CASSPTGIRDQPQHF
TGTGCCAGCTCACCAACAGGGATCCGCGATCAGCCCCAGCATTTT
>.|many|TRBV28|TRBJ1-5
CASRTEDRHNQPQHF
TGTGCCAGCAGGACTGAGGACAGACACAATCAGCCCCAGCATTTT
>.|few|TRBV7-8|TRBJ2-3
CASSLVTTDTQYF
TGTGCCAGCAGCTTAGTCACCACAGATACGCAGTATTTT
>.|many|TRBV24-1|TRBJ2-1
CATSGQRASYNEQFF
TGTGCCACCTCGGGGCAGCGGGCCTCCTACAATGAGCAGTTCTTC
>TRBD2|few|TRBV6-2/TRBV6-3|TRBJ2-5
CASSWGGAGQETQYF
TGTGCCAGCAGTTGGGGAGGGGCAGGCCAAGAGACCCAGTACTTC
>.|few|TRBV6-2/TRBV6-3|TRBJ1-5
CASSASGWPQHF
TGTGCCAGCAGTGCAAGCGGATGGCCCCAGCATTTT
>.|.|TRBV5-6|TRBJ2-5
CASSLVGALAYETQYF
TGTGCCAGCAGCTTGGTGGGGGCGCTAGCGTACGAGACCCAGTACTTC
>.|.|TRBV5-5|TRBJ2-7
CASSSGHYEQYF
TGTGCCAGCAGCTCGGGGCACTACGAGCAGTACTTC
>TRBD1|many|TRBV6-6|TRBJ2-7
CASSYTDRSLYEQYF
TGTGCCAGCAGTTACACGGACAGGAGCCTATACGAGCAGTACTTC
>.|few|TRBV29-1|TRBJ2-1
CSVPSPGSPLNEQFF
TGCAGCGTTCCCAGCCCAGGGTCCCCCCTCAATGAGCAGTTCTTC
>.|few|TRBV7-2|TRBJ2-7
CASSPTPGPAYEQYF
TGTGCCAGCAGCCCCACCCCGGGACCAGCTTACGAGCAGTACTTC
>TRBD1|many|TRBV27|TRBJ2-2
CASSLGRAGGTGELFF
TGTGCCAGCAGTTTAGGAAGGGCAGGGGGAACCGGGGAGCTGTTTTTT
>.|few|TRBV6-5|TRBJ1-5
CASSGTANQPQHF
TGTGCCAGCAGCGGGACGGCTAATCAGCCCCAGCATTTT
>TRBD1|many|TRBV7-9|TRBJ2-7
CASSPRDRVNEQYF
TGTGCCAGCAGCCCGCGGGACAGGGTGAACGAGCAGTACTTC